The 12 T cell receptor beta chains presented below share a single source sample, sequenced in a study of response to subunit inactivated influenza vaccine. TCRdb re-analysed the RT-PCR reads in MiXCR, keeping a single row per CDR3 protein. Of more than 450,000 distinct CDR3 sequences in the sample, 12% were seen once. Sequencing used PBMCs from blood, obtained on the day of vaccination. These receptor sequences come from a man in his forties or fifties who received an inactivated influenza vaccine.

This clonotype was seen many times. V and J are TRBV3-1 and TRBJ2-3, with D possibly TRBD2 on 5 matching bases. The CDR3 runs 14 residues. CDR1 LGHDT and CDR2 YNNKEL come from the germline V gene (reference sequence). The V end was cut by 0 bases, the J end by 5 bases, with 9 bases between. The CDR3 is CASSQDSGIDTQYF. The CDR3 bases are TGTGCCAGCAGCCAAGATTCGGGGATAGATACGCAGTATTTT.

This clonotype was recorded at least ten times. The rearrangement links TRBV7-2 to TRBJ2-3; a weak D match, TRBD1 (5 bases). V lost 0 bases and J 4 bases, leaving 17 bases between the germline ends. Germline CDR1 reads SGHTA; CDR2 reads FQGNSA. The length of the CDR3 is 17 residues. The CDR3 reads CASSLAFRGREADTQYF. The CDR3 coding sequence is TGTGCCAGCAGCTTAGCTTTTAGGGGTCGAGAAGCAGATACGCAGTATTTT.

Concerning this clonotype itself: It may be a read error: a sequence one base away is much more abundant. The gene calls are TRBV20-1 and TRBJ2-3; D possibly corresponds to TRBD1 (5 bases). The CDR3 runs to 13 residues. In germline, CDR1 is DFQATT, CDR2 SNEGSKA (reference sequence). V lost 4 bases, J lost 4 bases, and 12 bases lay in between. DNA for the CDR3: TGCAGTGCTAACTGGCAAGGGGCAGATACGCAGTATTTT. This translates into CSANWQGADTQYF.

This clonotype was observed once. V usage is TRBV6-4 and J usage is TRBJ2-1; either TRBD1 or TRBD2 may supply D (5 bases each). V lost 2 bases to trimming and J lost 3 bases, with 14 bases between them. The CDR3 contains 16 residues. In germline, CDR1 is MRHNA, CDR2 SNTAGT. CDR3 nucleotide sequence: TGTGCCAGCAGTGACCGATCGGGACCCTACTACAATGAGCAGTTCTTC. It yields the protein CASSDRSGPYYNEQFF.

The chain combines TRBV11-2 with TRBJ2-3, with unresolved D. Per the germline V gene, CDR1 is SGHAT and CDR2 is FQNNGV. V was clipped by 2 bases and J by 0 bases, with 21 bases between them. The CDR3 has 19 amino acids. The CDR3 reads CASSLLIRRQRSSTDTQYF. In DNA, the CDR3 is TGTGCCAGCAGCTTACTCATACGAAGGCAGAGATCTAGCACAGATACGCAGTATTTT.

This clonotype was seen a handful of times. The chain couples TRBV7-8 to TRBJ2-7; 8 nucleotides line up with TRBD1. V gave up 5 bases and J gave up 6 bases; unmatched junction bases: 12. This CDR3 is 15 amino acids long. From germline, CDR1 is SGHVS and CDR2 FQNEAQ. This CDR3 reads CASSHHRTGPREQYF. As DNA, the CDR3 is TGTGCCAGCAGCCACCACCGGACAGGGCCGCGCGAGCAGTACTTC.

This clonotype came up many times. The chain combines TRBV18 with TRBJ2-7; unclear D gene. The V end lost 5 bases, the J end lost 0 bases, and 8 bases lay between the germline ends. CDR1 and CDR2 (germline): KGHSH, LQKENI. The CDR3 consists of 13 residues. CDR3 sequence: CASSMDLSYEQYF. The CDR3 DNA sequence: TGTGCCAGCTCAATGGACCTCTCCTACGAGCAGTACTTC.

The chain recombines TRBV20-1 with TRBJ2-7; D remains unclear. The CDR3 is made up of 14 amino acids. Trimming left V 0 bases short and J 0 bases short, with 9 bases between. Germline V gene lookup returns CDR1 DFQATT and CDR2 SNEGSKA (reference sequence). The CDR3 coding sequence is TGCAGTGCTAGAGATCTCGAGATCTCCTACGAGCAGTACTTC. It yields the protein CSARDLEISYEQYF.

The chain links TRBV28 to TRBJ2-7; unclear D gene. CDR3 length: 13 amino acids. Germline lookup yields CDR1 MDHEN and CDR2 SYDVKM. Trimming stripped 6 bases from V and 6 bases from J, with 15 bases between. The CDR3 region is CASSGGWVAEQYF. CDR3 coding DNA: TGTGCCAGCAGCGGTGGATGGGTGGCCGAGCAGTACTTC.

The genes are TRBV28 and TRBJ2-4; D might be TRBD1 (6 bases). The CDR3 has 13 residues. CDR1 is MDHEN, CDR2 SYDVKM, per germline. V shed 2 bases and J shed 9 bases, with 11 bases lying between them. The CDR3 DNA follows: TGTGCCAGCAGTTTACGCACAGGGACCATTCAGTACTTC. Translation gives CASSLRTGTIQYF.

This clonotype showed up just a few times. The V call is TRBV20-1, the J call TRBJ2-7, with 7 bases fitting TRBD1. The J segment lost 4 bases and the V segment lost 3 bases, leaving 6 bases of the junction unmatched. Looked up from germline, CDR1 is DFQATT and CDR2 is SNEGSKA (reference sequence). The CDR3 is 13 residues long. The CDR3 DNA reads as TGCAGTGCTAGTACAGGGGATACATACGAGCAGTACTTC. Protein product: CSASTGDTYEQYF.

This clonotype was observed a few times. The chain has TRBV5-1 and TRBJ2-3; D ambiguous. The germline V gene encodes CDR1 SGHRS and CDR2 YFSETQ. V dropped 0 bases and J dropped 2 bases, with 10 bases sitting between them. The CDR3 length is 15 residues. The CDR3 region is CASSLEAILTDTQYF. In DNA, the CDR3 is TGCGCCAGCAGCTTGGAAGCCATCCTCACAGATACGCAGTATTTT. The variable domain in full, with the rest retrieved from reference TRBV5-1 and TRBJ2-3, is KAGVTQTPRYLIKTRGQQVTLSCSPISGHRSVSWYQQTPGQGLQFLFEYFSETQRNKGNFPGRFSGRQFSNSRSEMNVSTLELGDSALYLCASSLEAILTDTQYFGPGTRLTVL.